Below, one T cell receptor beta chain is given with its context. The data are from a study of regulatory T cells in long-lasting Graves disease. Described time point: newly diagnosed GD, antithyroid drugs for less than 3 months. PBMCs provided the RNA from which the TCR library was made. For TCR beta, libraries came from iRepertoire HTBI primers and Arm-PCR of CDR3 regions. A single record per CDR3 protein comes from TCRdb applying MiXCR to the multiplex PCR reads. The sample includes about 540,000 distinct CDR3 sequences, roughly 12% of them seen just once. Germline values: CDR1 LNHDA, CDR2 SQIVND (reference sequence). V lost 4 bases and J lost 3, with 15 bases in between. There are 15 residues in the CDR3. Separately, the same data were catalogued under a study of T cells in Graves' hyperthyroidism and ophthalmopathy.

The source material was peripheral blood mononuclear cells (PBMCs), sampled at new diagnosis, from a patient treated with antithyroid drugs. This TCR derives from a man aged 30 to 45 with Graves disease. J is TRBJ1-1 and V is TRBV19; the D gene is possibly TRBD1 (5 bases). The CDR3 is CASSRVGASYTEAFF. DNA of the CDR3: TGTGCCAGTAGTAGGGTAGGGGCGTCGTACACTGAAGCTTTCTTT.